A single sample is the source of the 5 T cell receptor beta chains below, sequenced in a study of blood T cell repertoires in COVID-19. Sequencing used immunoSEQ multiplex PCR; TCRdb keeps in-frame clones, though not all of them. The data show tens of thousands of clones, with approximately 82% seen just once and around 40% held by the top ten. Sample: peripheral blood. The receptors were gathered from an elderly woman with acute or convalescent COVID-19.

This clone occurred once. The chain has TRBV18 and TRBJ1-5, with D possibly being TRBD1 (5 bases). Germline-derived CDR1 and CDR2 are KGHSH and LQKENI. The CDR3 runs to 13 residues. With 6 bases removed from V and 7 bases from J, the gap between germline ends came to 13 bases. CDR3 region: CASSPGGDQPQHF. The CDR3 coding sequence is TGTGCCAGCTCCCCCGGAGGGGACCAGCCCCAGCATTTT.

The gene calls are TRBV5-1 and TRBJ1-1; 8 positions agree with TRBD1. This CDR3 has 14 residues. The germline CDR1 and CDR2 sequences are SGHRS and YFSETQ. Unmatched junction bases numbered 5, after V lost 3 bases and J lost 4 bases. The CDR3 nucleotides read TGCGCCAGCAGCTCCAGGGGGCCGGGCACTGAAGCTTTCTTT. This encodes CASSSRGPGTEAFF.

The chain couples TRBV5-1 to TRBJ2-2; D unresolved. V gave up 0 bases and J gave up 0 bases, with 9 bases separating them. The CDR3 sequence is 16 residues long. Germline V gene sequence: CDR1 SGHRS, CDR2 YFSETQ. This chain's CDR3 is CASSLDTIANTGELFF. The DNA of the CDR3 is TGCGCCAGCAGCTTGGACACCATCGCGAACACCGGGGAGCTGTTTTTT. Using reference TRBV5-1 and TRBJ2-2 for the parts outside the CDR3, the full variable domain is KAGVTQTPRYLIKTRGQQVTLSCSPISGHRSVSWYQQTPGQGLQFLFEYFSETQRNKGNFPGRFSGRQFSNSRSEMNVSTLELGDSALYLCASSLDTIANTGELFFGEGSRLTVL.

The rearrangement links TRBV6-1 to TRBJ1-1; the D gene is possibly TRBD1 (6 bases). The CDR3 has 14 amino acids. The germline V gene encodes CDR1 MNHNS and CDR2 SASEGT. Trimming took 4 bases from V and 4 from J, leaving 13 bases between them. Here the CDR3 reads CASSGARGGTEAFF. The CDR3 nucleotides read TGTGCCAGCAGTGGAGCGAGAGGGGGCACTGAAGCTTTCTTT.

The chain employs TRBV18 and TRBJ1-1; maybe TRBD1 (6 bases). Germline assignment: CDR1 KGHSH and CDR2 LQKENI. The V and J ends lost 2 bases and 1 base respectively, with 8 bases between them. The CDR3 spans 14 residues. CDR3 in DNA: TGTGCCAGCTCACCATCGGGACAGAACACTGAAGCTTTCTTT. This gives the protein CASSPSGQNTEAFF.